These 5 T cell receptor beta chains were sequenced from one sample in a study of T cell repertoires in cytomegalovirus infection (dated by TCRdb to the late 2010s). What these receptors recognize is not known. This sample was sequenced with an Illumina HiSeq 1500. The public reads were quality trimmed at Q25 with fastp and then assembled into clones with MiXCR by TCRdb, keeping productive beta chains. Rows merge per CDR3 protein into single entries with the most common DNA and genes. In this sample the table shows around 120,000 distinct CDR3 sequences, more than 20% of which occur a single time. The top ten hold about 37% of the sample. Source material: PBMCs, sequenced either directly or after in vitro stimulation (not recorded which). All receptors come from a human donor in good health (CMV status not recorded). Some clones in this sample may be carry-over from other donors' samples.

CDR3 nucleotide sequence: TGTGCCAGCCGGGAAGGGGGCATATATAATTCACCCCTCCACTTT. Encoded protein: CASREGGIYNSPLHF. The rearrangement uses TRBV28 and TRBJ1-6; 7 bases are a match to TRBD1. With V trimmed by 8 bases and J by 4 bases, 8 bases remained unmatched. CDR3 length: 15 amino acids. Germline loops: CDR1 MDHEN, CDR2 SYDVKM.

This clonotype was found a few times. The rearrangement joins TRBV2 to TRBJ2-2; D gene unclear. The V gene lost 4 bases and the J gene lost 5 bases, with 5 bases spanning the gap. Germline V gives CDR1 SNHLY, CDR2 FYNNEI. The CDR3 loop spans 12 amino acids. This CDR3 reads CASSVGTGELFF. DNA of the CDR3: TGTGCCAGCAGTGTTGGGACCGGGGAGCTGTTTTTT.

This clonotype appeared a few times. The chain recombines TRBV19 with TRBJ2-3; 7 bases map to TRBD2. V trimming: 1 base; J trimming: 4 bases; junction bases outside the gene matches: 5. The germline CDR1 and CDR2 sequences are LNHDA and SQIVND (reference sequence). The length of the CDR3 is 15 residues. CDR3 DNA: TGTGCCAGTAGTATAGGCGGGAGAGGATCAGATACGCAGTATTTT. Translation gives CASSIGGRGSDTQYF.

This clonotype was detected only a few times. The chain couples TRBV6-2 or TRBV6-3 to TRBJ2-3; 11 bases are a match to TRBD2. V shed 6 bases, J shed 2 bases, and the junction held 10 bases outside the gene matches. Germline values: CDR1 MNHEY, CDR2 SVGEGT. The CDR3 contains 17 residues. The CDR3 loop is CASRLSGTSGTTDTQYF. CDR3 nucleotides: TGTGCCAGCAGACTATCCGGGACTAGCGGAACCACAGATACGCAGTATTTT.

The sample holds a few counts of this clonotype. The chain carries TRBV12-3 or TRBV12-4 and TRBJ2-2; TRBD1 is a possible D gene (6 bases). V was shortened by 3 bases and J by 0 bases, with 11 bases between the two germline ends. The CDR3 covers 16 residues. DNA for the CDR3: TGTGCCAGCAGTTTGGCTACAGGGCCGAACACCGGGGAGCTGTTTTTT. Its protein product is CASSLATGPNTGELFF.